Listed below are T cell receptor beta chains from one sample, sequenced in a study of shared clonotypes between healthy human individuals. Sequencing was performed with immunoSEQ multiplex PCR; in TCRdb, only in-frame clones are kept and a portion is missing. This sample has about 1.1 million clones; approximately 80% occur once, and the top ten carry 0.52%. The sequencing input was memory CD4+ T cells from PBMCs. All receptors come from a man between 18 and 35 years old in good health. Some clones in this sample may be carry-over from other donors' samples. The conserved cysteine and the conserved F or W are not part of the CDR3 here. Fields, in order: J gene, V gene, CDR3 protein.

j_call: TRBJ2-1; v_call: TRBV5-3; cdr3_aa: ARSPGTNNNEQF
j_call: TRBJ2-7; v_call: TRBV28; cdr3_aa: ASSLGRKQY
j_call: TRBJ2-5; v_call: TRBV1; cdr3_aa: TSSYGGHERERRETQY
j_call: TRBJ1-3; v_call: TRBV4-1; cdr3_aa: ASSQRGQSENTIY
j_call: TRBJ2-7; v_call: TRBV5-1; cdr3_aa: ASSLEQEVQY
j_call: TRBJ2-3; v_call: TRBV5-1; cdr3_aa: ASRETSGRNTDTQY
j_call: TRBJ2-1; v_call: TRBV28; cdr3_aa: ASSLPGGPRIEQF
j_call: TRBJ2-7; v_call: TRBV7-8; cdr3_aa: ASSIRTSGSSGEQY
j_call: TRBJ2-1; v_call: TRBV6-6; cdr3_aa: ASSSPFYSSEQF
j_call: TRBJ2-7; v_call: TRBV7-3; cdr3_aa: ASSAGRFEAYEQY
j_call: TRBJ1-2; v_call: TRBV9; cdr3_aa: ASSDFDRGGDYGYT
j_call: TRBJ1-1; v_call: TRBV19; cdr3_aa: ASSKHDRGNTEAF
j_call: TRBJ2-2; v_call: TRBV7-9; cdr3_aa: ASSSTSGRADTGELF
j_call: TRBJ1-1; v_call: TRBV28; cdr3_aa: ASARRGGTEAF
j_call: TRBJ1-1; v_call: TRBV5-1; cdr3_aa: ASGDRNMNTEAF
j_call: TRBJ1-4; v_call: TRBV6-1; cdr3_aa: ASSEVRREKLF
j_call: TRBJ1-5; v_call: TRBV6-5; cdr3_aa: ASGQQGGNQPQH
j_call: TRBJ2-7; v_call: TRBV6-1; cdr3_aa: ASTERPAGGYEQY
j_call: TRBJ2-4; v_call: TRBV15; cdr3_aa: ATSYPPGPLKKLAKNIQY
j_call: TRBJ2-7; v_call: TRBV6-6; cdr3_aa: ASSYGAGQY
j_call: TRBJ2-7; v_call: TRBV28; cdr3_aa: ASSPRDPPSEFERY
j_call: TRBJ2-7; v_call: TRBV27; cdr3_aa: ASSLAKGDTYSYEQY
j_call: TRBJ1-5; v_call: TRBV28; cdr3_aa: ASSSPHTLIREDPSNQPQH
j_call: TRBJ1-2; v_call: TRBV28; cdr3_aa: ASSSPPAVRHGYT
j_call: TRBJ1-2; v_call: TRBV19; cdr3_aa: ASSIRPGETYGYT
j_call: TRBJ1-1; v_call: TRBV28; cdr3_aa: ASSGLGGKNTEAF
j_call: TRBJ2-5; v_call: TRBV6-6; cdr3_aa: ASSPHLGRKTQY
j_call: TRBJ1-4; v_call: TRBV30; cdr3_aa: AWSHTGGQGKLF
j_call: TRBJ2-1; v_call: TRBV28; cdr3_aa: ASSHSYNEQF
j_call: TRBJ2-5; v_call: TRBV7-8; cdr3_aa: ASSRGLSETQY
j_call: TRBJ2-7; v_call: TRBV2; cdr3_aa: ASSAAWGGSFGEQY
j_call: TRBJ2-5; v_call: TRBV18; cdr3_aa: ASSPNRDSVETQY